Shown below are 22 T cell receptor beta chains from a single sample sequenced in a study of control samples from healthy donors and cancer patients. Produced via immunoSEQ multiplex PCR; TCRdb's table is partial and in-frame only. The sample comprises roughly 150,000 clones, about 91% of which are singletons, and around 1.6% rests with the top ten. The sample was blood. These receptors were taken from a man aged 18 to 29 in good health.

The V and J genes are TRBV28 and TRBJ2-2; D is uncertain. Germline V CDR1 and CDR2: MDHEN, SYDVKM. This CDR3 contains 10 residues. The V end lost 6 bases, the J end lost 6 bases, and 2 bases lay between the germline ends. CDR3 protein: CASRSGELFF. The CDR3 DNA follows: TGTGCCAGCAGATCCGGGGAGCTGTTTTTT.

The chain joins TRBV18 to TRBJ2-5; no reliable D call. Germline lookup yields CDR1 KGHSH and CDR2 LQKENI. Trimming left V 5 bases short and J 0 bases short, with 4 bases between. CDR3 size: 12 residues. CDR3 amino acids: CASSTYQETQYF. The CDR3 bases are TGTGCCAGCTCAACGTACCAAGAGACCCAGTACTTC.

This clone was recorded a few times. The rearrangement links TRBV3-1 (or the pseudogene TRBV3-2) to TRBJ2-1; 10 bases match TRBD2. Looked up from germline, CDR1 is LGHDT and CDR2 is YNNKEL (reference sequence). This CDR3 is 14 amino acids long. V lost 1 base, J lost 12 bases, and 6 bases stayed unmatched. Here the CDR3 reads CASSQASGGAAQFF. CDR3 nucleotides: TGTGCCAGCAGCCAAGCCAGCGGGGGGGCCGCGCAGTTCTTC.

The chain has TRBV5-6 and TRBJ2-7; a possible D gene is TRBD1 (5 bases). The CDR3 sequence is 13 residues long. Germline assignment: CDR1 SGHDT and CDR2 YYEEEE. The V end lost 5 bases, the J end lost 3 bases, and 12 bases lay between the germline ends. The CDR3 loop reads CASSYRPGYEQYF. Written as DNA, the CDR3 is TGTGCCAGCAGTTACAGGCCCGGCTACGAGCAGTACTTC.

The CDR3 is CASSRGLYTGLTGELFF. CDR3 bases: TGTGCCAGCAGTCGTGGGCTATACACAGGCTTGACCGGGGAGCTGTTTTTT. This chain uses TRBV21-1 with TRBJ2-2; the table's D call, TRBD1, was not checked against the DNA. TRBV21-1 is an annotated pseudogene. This CDR3 spans 17 amino acids.

This chain connects TRBV15 to TRBJ2-2, with a possible D match to TRBD2 (5 bases). Trimming cost V 8 bases and J 7 bases, with 17 bases left between them. The germline gives CDR1 LNHNV, CDR2 YYDKDF (reference sequence). This CDR3 has 14 residues. CDR3 protein: CATGKGDRSGELFF. Here the CDR3 DNA reads TGTGCCACCGGCAAGGGAGACCGTAGCGGGGAGCTGTTTTTT.

The chain couples TRBV6-5 to TRBJ2-5; tentatively, D is TRBD2 (6 bases). The CDR3 consists of 12 residues. Trimming left V 6 bases short and J 12 bases short, with 17 bases between. CDR1 MNHEY and CDR2 SVGAGI come from the germline V gene. The CDR3, as DNA: TGTGCCAGCAGAAAACGGACCGAGCGGGAGTACTTC. Translated: CASRKRTEREYF.

CDR3 loop: CASSSRDTGELFF. CDR3 DNA: TGTGCCAGCAGTTCTAGGGACACCGGGGAGCTGTTTTTT. V is TRBV6-5 and J is TRBJ2-2; D remains unclear. This CDR3 region has 13 residues. Trimming cost V 4 bases and J 3 bases, with 6 bases left between them. Germline CDR1 MNHEY, CDR2 SVGAGI.

V usage is TRBV5-5 and J usage is TRBJ1-1, with 8 bases lining up with TRBD1. The CDR3 consists of 14 residues. Germline V gene data show CDR1 as SGHKS and CDR2 as YYEKEE (reference sequence). Trimming removed 2 bases from V and 5 bases from J; junction bases left unmatched: 5. The CDR3 loop reads CASSFPGGITEAFF. Written as DNA, the CDR3 is TGTGCCAGCAGCTTCCCAGGGGGCATTACTGAAGCTTTCTTT.

The chain uses TRBV7-6 and TRBJ2-2; D gene ambiguous. The CDR3 length is 15 residues. Trimming pared 1 base from V and 4 bases from J, leaving 10 bases between. CDR1 and CDR2 (germline): SGHVS, FNYEAQ. CDR3 nucleotides: TGTGCCAGCAGCTTAGTTAGCTCGGGCACCGGGGAGCTGTTTTTT. Translating it yields CASSLVSSGTGELFF.

The rearrangement uses TRBV30 and TRBJ1-2; D is unresolved. The V end lost 5 bases, the J end lost 3 bases, and 10 bases lay between the germline ends. The CDR3 has 12 amino acids. Germline V lookup: CDR1 GTSNPN, CDR2 SVGIG (reference sequence). CDR3 nucleotides: TGTGCCTGGGTGGACTTTTACTATGGCTACACCTTC. Its translation is CAWVDFYYGYTF.

The CDR3 protein is CASMTQGRNTEAFF. The CDR3 coding sequence is TGTGCCAGCATGACCCAGGGGAGGAACACTGAAGCTTTCTTT. V and J are TRBV6-6 and TRBJ1-1, with TRBD1 as a possible D gene (6 bases). The CDR3 is 14 residues long. CDR1 and CDR2 from the germline V gene are MNHNY and SVGAGI (reference sequence). V lost 7 bases and J lost 1, with 13 bases in between.

The chain employs TRBV11-2 and TRBJ2-7; 8 bases agree with TRBD2. Germline V gene data show CDR1 as SGHAT and CDR2 as FQNNGV. The CDR3 spans 15 residues. With 5 bases clipped from V and 1 base from J, the junction kept 7 bases outside the gene matches. The CDR3 nucleotides are TGTGCCAGCAGCGCAGCTAGCGGGCCGTCCTACGAGCAGTACTTC. Translated, it gives CASSAASGPSYEQYF.

V usage is TRBV4-3 and J usage is TRBJ2-3; TRBD2 matches 13 bases. The V gene end was trimmed by 4 bases and the J gene end by 6 bases; junction bases not matched to a gene: 4. The germline CDR1 and CDR2 sequences are LGHNA and YSLEER. The CDR3 is made up of 15 amino acids. The DNA of the CDR3 is TGCGCCAGCAGCCCCCAACTAGCGGGGGGGGATACGCAGTATTTT. Translation: CASSPQLAGGDTQYF.

The gene calls are TRBV28 and TRBJ2-7; 8 bases map to TRBD1. V lost 7 bases to trimming and J lost 9 bases; unmatched junction nucleotides: 20. This CDR3 region has 16 residues. Looked up from germline, CDR1 is MDHEN and CDR2 is SYDVKM. The CDR3 spells CASTPLAGTGKMGQYF. DNA for the CDR3: TGTGCCAGCACCCCCTTAGCCGGGACAGGCAAAATGGGGCAGTACTTC.

The chain combines TRBV3-1 (or the pseudogene TRBV3-2) with TRBJ2-5; D is uncertain. Per the germline V gene, CDR1 is LGHDT and CDR2 is YNNKEL (reference sequence). This CDR3 contains 16 residues. Trimming removed 7 bases from V and 4 bases from J, with 22 bases in between. Here the CDR3 reads CASTDGGAVAPETQYF. CDR3 coding DNA: TGTGCCAGCACCGACGGCGGTGCCGTCGCTCCAGAGACCCAGTACTTC.

The gene calls are TRBV27 and TRBJ2-3, with D possibly matching TRBD2 (7 bases). V lost 2 bases and J lost 3, with 12 bases in between. Germline V gene sequence: CDR1 MNHEY, CDR2 SMNVEV (reference sequence). The length of the CDR3 is 15 residues. The CDR3 DNA sequence: TGTGCCAGCAGTTTAATCGGGGGGCGGACAGATACGCAGTATTTT. It yields the protein CASSLIGGRTDTQYF.

V and J are TRBV11-2 and TRBJ1-4; the match to TRBD1 covers 8 bases. The germline CDR1 and CDR2 sequences are SGHAT and FQNNGV. After removal of 4 bases from V and 3 bases from J, the junction contained 1 base not matched to a gene. The CDR3 loop spans 14 amino acids. The CDR3 DNA reads as TGTGCCAGCAGCTGGACAGGGTCTAATGAAAAACTGTTTTTT. Amino acids: CASSWTGSNEKLFF. The full variable domain, completed using reference TRBV11-2 and TRBJ1-4, is EAGVAQSPRYKIIEKRQSVAFWCNPISGHATLYWYQQILGQGPKLLIQFQNNGVVDDSQLPKDRFSAERLKGVDSTLKIQPAKLEDSAVYLCASSWTGSNEKLFFGSGTQLSVL.

The J gene is TRBJ2-2, the V gene TRBV10-3, with D perhaps being TRBD1 or TRBD2 (6 bases each). Germline V gene sequence: CDR1 ENHRY, CDR2 SYGVKD. Trimming removed 2 bases at V and 4 bases at J, with 17 bases between. This CDR3 is 17 amino acids long. The CDR3 DNA sequence: TGTGCCATCAGTGAGGGGGGCGGAGGGGCCGGCACCGGGGAGCTGTTTTTT. It yields the protein CAISEGGGGAGTGELFF.

About this clone: A junction boundary mismatches the germline segment, possibly from a read error. The chain is built from TRBV6-2 or TRBV6-3 and TRBJ1-1; tentatively, D is TRBD1 (6 bases). Germline V CDR1 and CDR2: MNHEY, SVGEGT. This CDR3 has 16 amino acids. The DNA of the CDR3 is TGTGCCAGCAGCTACTTGGGGGCCCTTACGGACACTGAAGCTTTCTTT. Protein sequence: CASSYLGALTDTEAFF.

The genes are TRBV9 and TRBJ2-5, with a weak D call TRBD1 (6 bases). Per the germline V gene, CDR1 is SGDLS and CDR2 is YYNGEE. CDR3 size: 14 residues. V gave up 0 bases and J gave up 4 bases, with 10 bases separating them. The CDR3 sequence: CASSVGGRGETQYF. The DNA for the CDR3 is TGTGCCAGCAGCGTAGGGGGGCGCGGAGAGACCCAGTACTTC.

As DNA, the CDR3 is TGTGCCAGCAGCGGACAGGGGAACACTGAAGCTTTCTTT. Translated: CASSGQGNTEAFF. The genes are TRBV7-2 and TRBJ1-1; TRBD1 agrees at 8 bases. The CDR3 has 13 amino acids. The J segment lost 1 base and the V segment lost 5 bases, leaving 0 bases of the junction unmatched. Germline values: CDR1 SGHTA, CDR2 FQGNSA.